The 17 T cell receptor beta chains below come from one sample, sequenced in a study of T cells in Graves' hyperthyroidism and ophthalmopathy. Authors of the study amplified TCR beta CDR3 regions from RNA transcripts. During a first-round RT-PCR of the TCR CDR3, the HTBI primer set was used. TCRdb re-derived calls from the multiplex PCR reads in MiXCR, one entry per CDR3 protein. The sample lists nearly 750,000 distinct CDR3 sequences, roughly a third occurring once. The source material was blood. These receptors were collected from a woman aged 40 to 55 with Graves' hyperthyroidism.

This clonotype occurred a few times. V usage is TRBV7-9 and J usage is TRBJ1-4; 8 bases align to TRBD1. CDR3 length: 15 residues. Per germline, CDR1 SEHNR and CDR2 FQNEAQ (reference sequence). J gave up 8 bases and V 5 bases, and 10 bases lay outside the gene matches. CDR3: CASSHRDRNYEKLFF. The CDR3, as DNA: TGTGCCAGCAGCCACCGGGACAGGAACTACGAAAAACTGTTTTTT. The full variable domain, in which reference TRBV7-9 and TRBJ1-4 provide the parts outside the CDR3, is DTGVSQNPRHKITKRGQNVTFRCDPISEHNRLYWYRQTLGQGPEFLTYFQNEAQLEKSRLLSDRFSAERPKGSFSTLEIQRTEQGDSAMYLCASSHRDRNYEKLFFGSGTQLSVL.

The chain uses TRBV7-2 and TRBJ1-2, with 12 bases matching TRBD1. Germline loops: CDR1 SGHTA, CDR2 FQGNSA. CDR3 length: 17 residues. V dropped 5 bases and J dropped 5; count of bases not matched to a gene: 12. The CDR3 coding sequence is TGTGCCAGCAGCCCCACCGGGACAGGGGGCGATGGGTATGGCTACACCTTC. It codes for CASSPTGTGGDGYGYTF.

The chain uses TRBV7-9 and TRBJ2-6; D unclear. The CDR3 is 17 residues long. Germline V gives CDR1 SEHNR, CDR2 FQNEAQ (reference sequence). V was pared by 5 bases and J by 4 bases, with 18 bases between. The CDR3 protein is CASSQVRLVTGANVLTF. The CDR3 region has the DNA TGTGCCAGCAGCCAAGTTCGGTTAGTCACGGGGGCCAACGTCCTGACTTTC.

This clonotype was found a few times. The chain carries TRBV7-9 and TRBJ2-6; 8 bases map to TRBD1. Germline CDR1 and CDR2: SEHNR and FQNEAQ (reference sequence). J was trimmed by 0 bases and V by 3 bases; bases with no gene match: 10. The CDR3 is 19 residues long. The chain's CDR3 is CASSFHRGFPYSGANVLTF. CDR3 coding DNA: TGTGCCAGCAGCTTCCACAGGGGGTTTCCCTACTCTGGGGCCAACGTCCTGACTTTC.

The chain links TRBV10-3 to TRBJ1-2, with D possibly being TRBD1 (6 bases). Per germline, CDR1 ENHRY and CDR2 SYGVKD. Trimming shortened V by 0 bases and J by 4 bases, and 12 bases separated the two germline ends. The CDR3 covers 15 residues. For the CDR3, the DNA is TGTGCCATCAGTGAGTCGTTAGCAGGGGCCTATGGCTACACCTTC. Amino acid sequence: CAISESLAGAYGYTF.

V and J are TRBV9 and TRBJ2-7, with 8 bases lining up with TRBD2. The CDR3 is made up of 15 amino acids. V trimming: 3 bases; J trimming: 4 bases; junction bases outside the gene matches: 9. CDR1 SGDLS and CDR2 YYNGEE come from the germline V gene. This chain's CDR3 is CASSAEGTSVYEQYF. In nucleotides, the CDR3 is TGTGCCAGCAGCGCAGAGGGGACTAGTGTGTACGAGCAGTACTTC. The full variable domain, its missing parts supplied by reference TRBV9 and TRBJ2-7, is DSGVTQTPKHLITATGQRVTLRCSPRSGDLSVYWYQQSLDQGLQFLIQYYNGEERAKGNILERFSAQQFPDLHSELNLSSLELGDSALYFCASSAEGTSVYEQYFGPGTRLTVT.

At least ten counts were recorded for this clonotype. The genes are TRBV10-2 and TRBJ1-6; weak D call: TRBD1 (6 bases). CDR1 and CDR2 (germline): WSHSY, SAAADI. V was clipped by 1 base and J by 0 bases, with 13 bases between them. The CDR3 extends over 18 amino acids. The CDR3 DNA reads as TGCGCCAGCAGTGAGTTACAGGGAGCGAGCTCCTATAATTCACCCCTCCACTTT. Protein sequence: CASSELQGASSYNSPLHF.

A few counts support this clonotype. The genes are TRBV3-1 and TRBJ2-5; 7 bases match TRBD2. The CDR3 sequence is 14 residues long. The V gene end was trimmed by 5 bases and the J gene end by 3 bases; junction bases not matched to a gene: 6. CDR1 and CDR2 from the germline V gene are LGHDT and YNNKEL (reference sequence). CDR3 DNA sequence: TGTGCCAGCAGCGACGGGACTATTAAAGAGACCCAGTACTTC. Translation: CASSDGTIKETQYF.

The chain carries TRBV19 and TRBJ1-1, with 11 bases identical to TRBD1. The CDR3 runs to 16 residues. Per the germline V gene, CDR1 is LNHDA and CDR2 is SQIVND (reference sequence). J gave up 4 bases and V 6 bases, and 10 bases lay outside the gene matches. The CDR3 loop reads CASRSRDRGVGTEAFF. CDR3 sequence (DNA): TGTGCCAGTAGATCCCGGGACAGGGGGGTAGGCACTGAAGCTTTCTTT.

The rearrangement joins TRBV10-3 to TRBJ2-1, with D possibly called TRBD1 or TRBD2 (6 bases each). The CDR3 contains 17 residues. CDR1 is ENHRY, CDR2 SYGVKD, per germline. The germline V and J ends were trimmed by 6 bases and 2 bases, with 20 bases remaining between them. The DNA of the CDR3 is TGTGCCATCAGGGGGGACGGGGGCAAGGGCGCCTACAATGAGCAGTTCTTC. Amino acid sequence: CAIRGDGGKGAYNEQFF.

This clonotype was seen ten or more times. This chain uses TRBV4-3 with TRBJ2-5; the D is unclear. Germline V gene lookup returns CDR1 LGHNA and CDR2 YSLEER. V shed 0 bases and J shed 1 base, with 9 bases lying between them. The CDR3 runs to 15 residues. In DNA form, the CDR3 reads TGCGCCAGCAGCCAAGATCCTAACAGCCAAGAGACCCAGTACTTC. Translating gives CASSQDPNSQETQYF.

A note on this clonotype: One junction end does not reproduce the germline sequence, and a read error may be involved. The rearrangement uses TRBV5-1 and TRBJ2-7; no definite D call. The CDR3 is 13 amino acids. Germline V gene lookup returns CDR1 SGHRS and CDR2 YFSETQ. The CDR3 bases are TGTGCCAGCAACCCGACGGCCCCCAATGAGCAGTACTTC. This gives the protein CASNPTAPNEQYF.

As concerns this clonotype: A clone one base away is much larger, so this may be a read error. This chain uses TRBV2 with TRBJ1-6; D unresolved. The ends were cut back, 5 bases at V and 5 bases at J, with 22 bases in the middle. Germline V gene data show CDR1 as SNHLY and CDR2 as FYNNEI. CDR3 size: 18 residues. CDR3 region: CASSPSHTKALDNSPLHF. The DNA of the CDR3 is TGTGCCAGCAGTCCTTCCCATACCAAAGCTTTAGATAATTCACCCCTCCACTTT.

This clonotype was recorded many times. The chain recombines TRBV19 with TRBJ2-6; tentatively, D is TRBD2 (6 bases). The CDR3 has 14 amino acids. Trimming took off 10 bases at V and 1 base at J, with 11 bases between the two ends. From germline, CDR1 is LNHDA and CDR2 SQIVND (reference sequence). The CDR3 region is CATGVGSGANVLTF. CDR3 nucleotide sequence: TGTGCCACGGGGGTGGGGTCTGGGGCCAACGTCCTGACTTTC.

This clonotype was observed a handful of times. The genes are TRBV6-1 and TRBJ1-1; D gene unclear. This CDR3 contains 11 residues. Between the trimmed V and J ends, which lost 7 bases and 6 bases, there was a span of 9 bases. The germline V gene encodes CDR1 MNHNS and CDR2 SASEGT. The CDR3 spells CASNRGPEAFF. In DNA, the CDR3 is TGTGCCAGCAATCGTGGGCCTGAAGCTTTCTTT.

This chain uses TRBV25-1 with TRBJ1-3; TRBD1 matches at 7 bases. V shed 4 bases, J shed 4 bases, and the junction held 1 base outside the gene matches. Germline V lookup: CDR1 MGHDK, CDR2 SYGVNS. CDR3 length equals 13 residues. The CDR3 here is CASSVTGGNTIYF. The CDR3 DNA reads TGTGCCAGCAGTGTGACAGGGGGAAACACCATATATTTT.

This clonotype was seen many times. This sequence joins TRBV11-2 and TRBJ1-5; no reliable D call. Trimming took off 5 bases at V and 6 bases at J, with 11 bases between the two ends. Germline assignment: CDR1 SGHAT and CDR2 FQNNGV. The CDR3 totals 13 residues. The CDR3 region has the DNA TGTGCCAGCAGCCATAACCCCGGTCAGCCCCAGCATTTT. Its translation: CASSHNPGQPQHF.